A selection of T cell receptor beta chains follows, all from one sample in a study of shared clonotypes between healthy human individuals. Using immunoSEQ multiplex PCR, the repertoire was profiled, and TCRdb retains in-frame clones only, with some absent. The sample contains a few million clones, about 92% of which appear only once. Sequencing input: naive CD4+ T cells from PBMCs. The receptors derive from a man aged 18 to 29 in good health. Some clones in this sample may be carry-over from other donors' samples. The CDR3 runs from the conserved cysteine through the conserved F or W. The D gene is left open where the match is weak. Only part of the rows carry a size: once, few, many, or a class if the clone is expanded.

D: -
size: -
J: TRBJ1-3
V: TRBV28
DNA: TGTGCCAGCAGTCCCCTAATCTCTGGAAACACCATATATTTT
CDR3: CASSPLISGNTIYF

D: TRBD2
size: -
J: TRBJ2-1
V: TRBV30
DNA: TGTGCCTGGAGCGGGACTATTAACGGCAATGAGCAGTTCTTC
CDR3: CAWSGTINGNEQFF

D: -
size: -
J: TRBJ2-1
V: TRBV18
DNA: TGTGCCAGCTCCCCCAGTAGAGGAGAGTACAATGAGCAGTTCTTC
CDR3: CASSPSRGEYNEQFF

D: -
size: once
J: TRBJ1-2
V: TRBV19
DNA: TGTGCCAGTAGTCACGCACAGGCTAACTATGGCTACACCTTC
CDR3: CASSHAQANYGYTF

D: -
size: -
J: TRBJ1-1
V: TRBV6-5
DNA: TGTGCCAGCAGTACGGGCCAAGATTCGAGAGCTTTCTTT
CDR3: CASSTGQDSRAFF

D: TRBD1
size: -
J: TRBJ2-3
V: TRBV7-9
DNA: TGTGCCAGCAGCCTCGACAGGGGCACAGATACGCAGTATTTT
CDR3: CASSLDRGTDTQYF

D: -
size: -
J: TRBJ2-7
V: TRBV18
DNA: TGTGCCAGCTCACCACGAGAGGGGGCCTACGAGCAGTACTTC
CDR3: CASSPREGAYEQYF

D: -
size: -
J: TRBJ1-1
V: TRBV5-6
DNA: TGTGCCAGCAGCTTCAGGGGAATCGAGCGTGGCACTGAAGCTTTCTTT
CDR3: CASSFRGIERGTEAFF

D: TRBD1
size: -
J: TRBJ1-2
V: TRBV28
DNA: TGTGCCAGCAGAAGACAGGGATCGGCGGACTACACCTTC
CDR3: CASRRQGSADYTF

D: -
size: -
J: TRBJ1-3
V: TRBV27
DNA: TGTGCCAGCAGTCCTGACACCGGGGGAAACACCATATATTTT
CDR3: CASSPDTGGNTIYF

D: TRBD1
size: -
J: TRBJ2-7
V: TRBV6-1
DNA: TGTGCCAGCGAGACAGGGAATCGCCACGAGCAGTACTTC
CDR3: CASETGNRHEQYF

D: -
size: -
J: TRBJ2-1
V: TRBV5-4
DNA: TGTGCCAGCAGCTCCCGACTAGGGGGGGCCGAGGAGCAGTTCTTC
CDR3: CASSSRLGGAEEQFF

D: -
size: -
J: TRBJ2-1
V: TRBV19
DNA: TGTGCCAGTAGTACACCAGGGGTAGGAAATGAGCAGTTCTTC
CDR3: CASSTPGVGNEQFF

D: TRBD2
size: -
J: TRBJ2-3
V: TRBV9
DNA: TGTGCCAGCAGCGCTAGCGGAGTCGAACCCACAGATACGCAGTATTTT
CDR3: CASSASGVEPTDTQYF

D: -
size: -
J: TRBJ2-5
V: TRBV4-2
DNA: TGTGCCAGCAGCCTGAGTAGAGGGCAGCAAGAGACCCAGTACTTC
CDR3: CASSLSRGQQETQYF

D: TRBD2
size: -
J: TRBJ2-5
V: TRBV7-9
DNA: TGTGCCAGCAGCCCCCGCGGGGGAATGGAGACCCAGTACTTC
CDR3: CASSPRGGMETQYF

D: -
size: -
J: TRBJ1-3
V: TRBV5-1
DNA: TGCGCCAGCAGCTTGGCGCAGGGACCTTCTGGAAACACCATATATTTT
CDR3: CASSLAQGPSGNTIYF

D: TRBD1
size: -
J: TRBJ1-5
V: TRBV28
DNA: TGTGCCAGCAGTTTCCAGACAGGGGCTTATATAGATCAGCCCCAGCATTTT
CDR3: CASSFQTGAYIDQPQHF

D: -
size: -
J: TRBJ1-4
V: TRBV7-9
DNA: TGTGCCAGCAGCTTCACGCCGGAGGCAACTAATGAAAAACTGTTTTTT
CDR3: CASSFTPEATNEKLFF

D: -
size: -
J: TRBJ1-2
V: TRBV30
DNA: TGTGCCTGGGCCCCTTCCAGGGCGAGAGGCTACACCTTC
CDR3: CAWAPSRARGYTF

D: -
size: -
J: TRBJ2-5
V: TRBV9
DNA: TGTGCCAGCGCACGCGCGGGGCCCGAGACCCAGTACTTC
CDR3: CASARAGPETQYF

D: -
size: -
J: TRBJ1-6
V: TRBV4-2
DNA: TGTGCCAGCAGCCCCGGGGGCGGGGTTGATAATTCACCCCTCCACTTT
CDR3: CASSPGGGVDNSPLHF

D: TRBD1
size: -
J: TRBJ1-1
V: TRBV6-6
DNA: TGTGCCAGCAGGAAGGGACAGGGCGGGAACACTGAAGCTTTCTTT
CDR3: CASRKGQGGNTEAFF

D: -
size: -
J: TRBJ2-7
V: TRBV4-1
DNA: TGCGCCAGCAGCCAAGTGGGGCTAGCAGCCGAGCAGTACTTC
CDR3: CASSQVGLAAEQYF

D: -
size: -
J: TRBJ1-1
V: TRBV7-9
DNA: TGTGCCAGCAGCTTAGCGCGGGACACCCGCACTGAAGCTTTCTTT
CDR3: CASSLARDTRTEAFF

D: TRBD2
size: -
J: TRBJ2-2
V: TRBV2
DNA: TGTGCCAGCACCAGGGAGGGGATCAACACCGGGGAGCTGTTTTTT
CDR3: CASTREGINTGELFF

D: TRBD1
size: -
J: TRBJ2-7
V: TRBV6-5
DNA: TGTGCCAGCAGCCCGCCTGGGACAGGGGCCCCGCGAGAGTACTTC
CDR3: CASSPPGTGAPREYF

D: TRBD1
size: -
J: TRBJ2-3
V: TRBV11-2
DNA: TGTGCCAGCAGCTTGAGCGGGACAGGGGGCTATCGCACAGATACGCAGTATTTT
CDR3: CASSLSGTGGYRTDTQYF

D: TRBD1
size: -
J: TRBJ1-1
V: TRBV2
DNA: TGTGCCAGCAGCTGGACAGGGTTGAACACTGAAGCTTTCTTT
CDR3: CASSWTGLNTEAFF

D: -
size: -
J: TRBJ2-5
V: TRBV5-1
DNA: TGCGCCAGCAGCTTGGCTTTGTCCCTCCAAGAGACCCAGTACTTC
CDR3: CASSLALSLQETQYF

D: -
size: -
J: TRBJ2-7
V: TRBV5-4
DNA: TGTGCCAGCAGCCGGGGGGGACAGATTCTTACCTACGAGCAGTACTTC
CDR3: CASSRGGQILTYEQYF

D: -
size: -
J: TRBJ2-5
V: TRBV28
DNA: TGTGCCAGCAGCCGGGGAGGCCGTGAGACCCAGTACTTC
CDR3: CASSRGGRETQYF

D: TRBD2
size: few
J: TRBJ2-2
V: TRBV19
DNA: TGTGCCAGTAGCAACCTAGCGGGAGGCTACACCGGGGAGCTGTTTTTT
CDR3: CASSNLAGGYTGELFF